Included here is one TCR beta chain sequence, with context. Antigen: not known. Germline V lookup: CDR1 KGHSH, CDR2 LQKENI. V trimming: 5 bases; J trimming: 4 bases; junction bases outside the gene matches: 14. The CDR3 covers 18 residues. The entry originates in a study of read filtering for tumor transcriptome and immune sequencing. Across the whole study: Among patients, some 17 were male and approximately 15 female, aged roughly 45 to 85 (mean approximately 60).

General study results and limits: Correlation between methods rose after single-read clonotypes were removed. This fraction held mixed bone marrow immune cells after CD138-negative sorting.

From about 0.4 ug of RNA, a library with molecular barcoded alpha/delta and beta/gamma adaptors was made. One entry per CDR3 protein, called by TCRdb with MiXCR from the reads. The sample consists of 45,000 to 50,000 distinct CDR3 sequences, about an eighth of them appearing once. This TCR came from a donor at least 40 years old with multiple myeloma. The sample comprised a population of CD138-negative cells sorted from bone marrow. The V gene is TRBV18, the J gene TRBJ1-1; 12 bases fit TRBD1. CDR3 nucleotide sequence: TGTGCCAGCTCATCCGGGACAGGGGGCCTCTCCAGGAGCACTGAAGCTTTCTTT. Translating it yields CASSSGTGGLSRSTEAFF.